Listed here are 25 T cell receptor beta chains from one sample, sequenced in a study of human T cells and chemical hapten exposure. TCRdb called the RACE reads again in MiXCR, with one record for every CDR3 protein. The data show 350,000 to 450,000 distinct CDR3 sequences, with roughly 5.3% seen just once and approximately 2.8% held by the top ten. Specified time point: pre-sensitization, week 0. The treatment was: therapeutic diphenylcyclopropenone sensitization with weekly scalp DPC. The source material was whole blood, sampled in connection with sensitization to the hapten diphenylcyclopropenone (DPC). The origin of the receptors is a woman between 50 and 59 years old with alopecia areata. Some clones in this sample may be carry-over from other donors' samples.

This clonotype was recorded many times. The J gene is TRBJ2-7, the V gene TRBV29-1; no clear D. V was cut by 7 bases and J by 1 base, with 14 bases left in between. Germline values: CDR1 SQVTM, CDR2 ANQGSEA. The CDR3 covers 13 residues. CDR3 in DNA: TGCAGCGGAATAGAAGGCAATTCCTACGAGCAGTACTTC. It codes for CSGIEGNSYEQYF.

CDR3 in amino acids: CSVGPGQTTYEQYF. The CDR3 bases are TGCAGCGTGGGGCCGGGACAGACCACCTACGAGCAGTACTTC. V usage is TRBV29-1 and J usage is TRBJ2-7, with TRBD1 identical over 7 bases. V shed 6 bases and J 2 bases; nucleotides not matched to a gene: 10. This CDR3 comprises 14 residues. CDR1 and CDR2 (germline): SQVTM, ANQGSEA.

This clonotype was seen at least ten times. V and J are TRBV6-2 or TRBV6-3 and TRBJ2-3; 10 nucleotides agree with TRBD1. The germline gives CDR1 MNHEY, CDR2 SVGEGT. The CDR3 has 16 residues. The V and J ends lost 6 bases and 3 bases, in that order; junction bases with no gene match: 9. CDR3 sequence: CASSQTPGQGTDTQYF. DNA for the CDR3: TGTGCCAGCAGCCAGACGCCGGGACAGGGGACAGATACGCAGTATTTT.

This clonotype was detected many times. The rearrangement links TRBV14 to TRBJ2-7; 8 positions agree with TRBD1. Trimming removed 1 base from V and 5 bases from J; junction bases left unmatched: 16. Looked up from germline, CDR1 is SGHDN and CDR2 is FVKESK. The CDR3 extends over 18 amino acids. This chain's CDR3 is CASSQVGFGAGQVDEQYF. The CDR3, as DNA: TGTGCCAGCAGCCAAGTCGGGTTTGGGGCGGGACAGGTCGACGAGCAGTACTTC.

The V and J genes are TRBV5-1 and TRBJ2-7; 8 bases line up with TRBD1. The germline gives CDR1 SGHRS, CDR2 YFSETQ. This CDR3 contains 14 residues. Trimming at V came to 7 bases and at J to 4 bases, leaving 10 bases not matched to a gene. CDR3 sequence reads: CASGPGQGSYEQYF. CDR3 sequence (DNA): TGCGCCAGCGGCCCAGGACAGGGTTCATACGAGCAGTACTTC.

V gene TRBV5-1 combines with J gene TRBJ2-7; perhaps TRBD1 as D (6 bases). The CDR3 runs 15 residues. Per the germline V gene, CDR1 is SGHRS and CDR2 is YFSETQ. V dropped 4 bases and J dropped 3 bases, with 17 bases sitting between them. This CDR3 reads CASSPIQGSHYEQYF. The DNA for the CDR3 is TGCGCCAGCAGCCCTATACAGGGATCCCACTACGAGCAGTACTTC.

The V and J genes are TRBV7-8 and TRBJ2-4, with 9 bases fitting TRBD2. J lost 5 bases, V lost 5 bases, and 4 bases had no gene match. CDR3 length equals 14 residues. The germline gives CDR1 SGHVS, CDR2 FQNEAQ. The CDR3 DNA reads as TGTGCCAGCAGCATTGGGACTAGCCAAAACATTCAGTACTTC. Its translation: CASSIGTSQNIQYF.

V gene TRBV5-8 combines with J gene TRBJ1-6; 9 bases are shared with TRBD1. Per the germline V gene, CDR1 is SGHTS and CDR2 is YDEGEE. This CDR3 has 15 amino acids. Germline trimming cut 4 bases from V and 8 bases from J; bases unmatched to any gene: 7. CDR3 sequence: CASSGQGYTDSPLHF. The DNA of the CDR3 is TGTGCCAGCAGCGGACAGGGGTATACGGATTCACCCCTCCACTTT.

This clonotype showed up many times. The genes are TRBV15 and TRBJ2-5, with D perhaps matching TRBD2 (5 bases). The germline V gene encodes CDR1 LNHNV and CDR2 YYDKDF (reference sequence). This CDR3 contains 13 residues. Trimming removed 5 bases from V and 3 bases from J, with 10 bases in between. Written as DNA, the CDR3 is TGTGCCACCAGCTCGACGCGGGAAGAGACCCAGTACTTC. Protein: CATSSTREETQYF.

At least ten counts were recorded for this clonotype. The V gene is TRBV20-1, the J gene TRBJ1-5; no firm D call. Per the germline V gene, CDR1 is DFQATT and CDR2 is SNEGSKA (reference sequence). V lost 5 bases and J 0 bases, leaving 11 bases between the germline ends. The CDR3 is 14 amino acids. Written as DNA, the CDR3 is TGCAGTGCTCAGACACGGCCTAGCAATCAGCCCCAGCATTTT. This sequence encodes CSAQTRPSNQPQHF.

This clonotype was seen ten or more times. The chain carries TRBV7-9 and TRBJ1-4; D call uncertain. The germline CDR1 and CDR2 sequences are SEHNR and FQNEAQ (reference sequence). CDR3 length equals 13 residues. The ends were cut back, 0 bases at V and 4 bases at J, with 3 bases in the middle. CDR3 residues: CASSLALNEKLFF. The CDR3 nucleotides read TGTGCCAGCAGCTTAGCGCTTAATGAAAAACTGTTTTTT.

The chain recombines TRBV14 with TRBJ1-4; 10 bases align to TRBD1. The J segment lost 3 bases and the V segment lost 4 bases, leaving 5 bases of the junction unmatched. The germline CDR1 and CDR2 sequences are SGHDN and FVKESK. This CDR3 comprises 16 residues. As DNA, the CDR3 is TGTGCCAGCAGCCCGCTGACAGGGGGCGCTAATGAAAAACTGTTTTTT. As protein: CASSPLTGGANEKLFF.

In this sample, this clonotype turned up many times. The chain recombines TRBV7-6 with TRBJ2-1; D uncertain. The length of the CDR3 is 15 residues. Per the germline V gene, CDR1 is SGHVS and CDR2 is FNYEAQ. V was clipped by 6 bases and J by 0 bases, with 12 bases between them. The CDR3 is CASSRTPSSYNEQFF. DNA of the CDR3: TGTGCCAGCAGTCGAACACCGAGCTCCTACAATGAGCAGTTCTTC.

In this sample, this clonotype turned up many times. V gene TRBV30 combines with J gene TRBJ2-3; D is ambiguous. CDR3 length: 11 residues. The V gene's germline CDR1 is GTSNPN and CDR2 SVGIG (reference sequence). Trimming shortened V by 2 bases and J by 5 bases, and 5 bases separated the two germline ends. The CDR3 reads CAWSHGDTQYF. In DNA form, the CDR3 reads TGTGCCTGGAGTCATGGAGATACGCAGTATTTT.

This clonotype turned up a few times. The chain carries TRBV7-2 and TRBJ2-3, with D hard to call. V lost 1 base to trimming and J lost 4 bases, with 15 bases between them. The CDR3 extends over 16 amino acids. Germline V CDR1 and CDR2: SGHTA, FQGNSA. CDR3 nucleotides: TGTGCCAGCAGCTTAGACTCAGGCGCCCAGGCAGATACGCAGTATTTT. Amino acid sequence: CASSLDSGAQADTQYF.

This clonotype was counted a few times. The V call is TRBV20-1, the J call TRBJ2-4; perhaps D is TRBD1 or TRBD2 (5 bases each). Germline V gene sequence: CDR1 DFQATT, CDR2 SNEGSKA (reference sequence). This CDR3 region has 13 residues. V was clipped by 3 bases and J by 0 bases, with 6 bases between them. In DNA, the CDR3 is TGCAGTGCTAGTGGGGGAGCCAAAAACATTCAGTACTTC. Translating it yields CSASGGAKNIQYF.

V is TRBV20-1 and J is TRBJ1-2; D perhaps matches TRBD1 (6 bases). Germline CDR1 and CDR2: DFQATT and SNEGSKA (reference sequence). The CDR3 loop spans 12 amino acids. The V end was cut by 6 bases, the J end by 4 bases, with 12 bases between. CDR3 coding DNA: TGCAGTGCCAGGGGAGTGCCCTATGGCTACACCTTC. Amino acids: CSARGVPYGYTF.

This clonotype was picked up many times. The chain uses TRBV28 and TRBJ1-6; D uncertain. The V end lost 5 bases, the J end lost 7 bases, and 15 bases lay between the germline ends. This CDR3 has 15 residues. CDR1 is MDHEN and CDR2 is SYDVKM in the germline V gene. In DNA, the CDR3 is TGTGCCAGCAGTCGGGAGACTCCACAAAATTCACCCCTCCACTTT. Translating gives CASSRETPQNSPLHF.

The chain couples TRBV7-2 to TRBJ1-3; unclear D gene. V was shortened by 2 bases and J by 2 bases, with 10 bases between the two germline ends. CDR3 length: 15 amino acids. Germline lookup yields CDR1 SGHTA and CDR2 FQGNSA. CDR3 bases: TGTGCCAGCAGCTTACGTCAAGATACTGGAAACACCATATATTTT. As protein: CASSLRQDTGNTIYF.

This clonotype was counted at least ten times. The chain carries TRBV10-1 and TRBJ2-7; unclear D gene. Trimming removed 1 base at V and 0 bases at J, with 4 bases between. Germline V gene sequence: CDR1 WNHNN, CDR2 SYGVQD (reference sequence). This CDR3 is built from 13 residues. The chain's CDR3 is CASSEYISYEQYF. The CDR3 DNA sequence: TGCGCCAGCAGTGAGTACATCTCCTACGAGCAGTACTTC.

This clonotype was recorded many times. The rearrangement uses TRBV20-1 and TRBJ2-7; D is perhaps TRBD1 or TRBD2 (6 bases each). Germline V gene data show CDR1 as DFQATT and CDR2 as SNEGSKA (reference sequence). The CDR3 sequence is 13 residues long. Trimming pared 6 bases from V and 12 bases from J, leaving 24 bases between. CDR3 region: CSAPRSNEGGLYF. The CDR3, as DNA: TGCAGTGCCCCCCGATCCAATGAGGGGGGACTGTACTTC.

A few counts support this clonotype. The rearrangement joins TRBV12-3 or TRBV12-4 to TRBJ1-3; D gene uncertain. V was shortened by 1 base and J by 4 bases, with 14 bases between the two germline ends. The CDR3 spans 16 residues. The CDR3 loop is CASSLVSGFEGNTIYF. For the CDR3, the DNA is TGTGCCAGCAGTTTAGTTTCTGGCTTTGAAGGAAACACCATATATTTT.

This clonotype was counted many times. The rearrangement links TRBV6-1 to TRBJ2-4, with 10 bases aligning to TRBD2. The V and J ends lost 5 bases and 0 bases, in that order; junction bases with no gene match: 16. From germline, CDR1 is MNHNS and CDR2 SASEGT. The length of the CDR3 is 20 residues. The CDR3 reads CASSPASGSLRDLAKNIQYF. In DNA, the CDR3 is TGTGCCAGCAGTCCGGCTAGCGGGAGCCTCAGGGATCTAGCCAAAAACATTCAGTACTTC.

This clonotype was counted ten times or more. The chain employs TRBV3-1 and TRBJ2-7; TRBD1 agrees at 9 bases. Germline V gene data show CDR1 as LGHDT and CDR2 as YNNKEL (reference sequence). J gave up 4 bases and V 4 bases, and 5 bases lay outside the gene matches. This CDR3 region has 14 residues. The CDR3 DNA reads TGTGCCAGCAGCCCCGGGACAGGGCTATACGAGCAGTACTTC. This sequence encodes CASSPGTGLYEQYF.

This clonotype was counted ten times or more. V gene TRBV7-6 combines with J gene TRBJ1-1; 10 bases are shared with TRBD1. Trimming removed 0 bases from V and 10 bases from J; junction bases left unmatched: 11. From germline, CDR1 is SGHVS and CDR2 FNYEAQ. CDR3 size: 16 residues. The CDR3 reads CASSLASGGQGVRAFF. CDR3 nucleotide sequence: TGTGCCAGCAGCTTAGCGAGTGGAGGACAGGGGGTTAGAGCTTTCTTT.